The sequence of this T cell receptor beta chain was determined in a study of blood T cell repertoires in COVID-19. Across the study: Sample material is recorded as cDNA or gDNA derived from T cells, B-cell-depleted T cells, or PBMCs.

Germline lookup yields CDR1 MRHNA and CDR2 SNTAGT. The CDR3 is made up of 14 amino acids. V was pared by 0 bases and J by 7 bases, with 11 bases between. Per the authors' pipeline: Researchers report that nucleated cell counts were estimated from reference gene primer amplification. TCRdb keeps only in-frame clones here, not all; method: immunoSEQ multiplex PCR. That table furnishes V, J and clone size, whereas the DNA furnished D and trimming. The sample lists about 320,000 clones, around 88% occurring once. Sequencing was done on a sample of peripheral blood. The chain has TRBV6-4 and TRBJ2-3; D call uncertain. The receptor's source is a woman aged 45-65 years with acute or convalescent COVID-19. The CDR3 nucleotides read TGTGCCAGCAGTGACTCTAGGATGGAGAATACGCAGTATTTT. Translating gives CASSDSRMENTQYF.